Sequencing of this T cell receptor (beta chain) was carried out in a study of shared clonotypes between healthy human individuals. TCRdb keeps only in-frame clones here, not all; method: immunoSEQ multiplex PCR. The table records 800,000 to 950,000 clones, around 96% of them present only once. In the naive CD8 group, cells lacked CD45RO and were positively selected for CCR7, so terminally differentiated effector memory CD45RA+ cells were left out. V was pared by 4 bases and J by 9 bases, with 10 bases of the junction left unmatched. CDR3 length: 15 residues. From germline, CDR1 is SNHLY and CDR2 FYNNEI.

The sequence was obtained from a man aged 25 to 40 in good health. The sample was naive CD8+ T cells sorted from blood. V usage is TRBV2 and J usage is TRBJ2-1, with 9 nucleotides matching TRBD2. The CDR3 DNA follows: TGTGCCAGCAGTGCTCGGACTAGCGTTGTGGGTGAGCAGTTCTTC. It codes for CASSARTSVVGEQFF.